Each of the 21 T cell receptor beta chains below was sequenced from the same sample in a study of cytomegalovirus exposure and HLA in healthy donors. The study ran its PCR with 60 Vbeta and 13 Jbeta primers. Sequenced by immunoSEQ multiplex PCR; TCRdb stores in-frame clones only, minus some. With about 110,000 clones in the sample, the ten largest clones hold approximately 3.9%. Specimen: PBMCs. The receptors here all came from a man younger than 35 in good health and CMV-seronegative.

The chain employs TRBV19 and TRBJ1-1, with TRBD1 matching over 7 bases. The germline gives CDR1 LNHDA, CDR2 SQIVND (reference sequence). V shed 2 bases and J 4 bases; nucleotides not matched to a gene: 10. This CDR3 region has 16 residues. The CDR3 DNA reads TGTGCCAGTAGTATAATTTTAGGGGGCGCCGGCACTGAAGCTTTCTTT. It yields the protein CASSIILGGAGTEAFF.

The chain's CDR3 is CASSLLQGRGEAFF. CDR3 nucleotides: TGTGCCAGCAGTCTACTACAGGGACGAGGAGAAGCTTTCTTT. V gene TRBV27 combines with J gene TRBJ1-1, with a weak D call TRBD1 (6 bases). Trimming removed 5 bases at V and 8 bases at J, with 18 bases between. Germline V gene lookup returns CDR1 MNHEY and CDR2 SMNVEV (reference sequence). This CDR3 region has 14 residues.

The chain uses TRBV7-9 and TRBJ1-2; tentatively, D is TRBD1 (6 bases). The CDR3 contains 16 residues. Trimming removed 5 bases at V and 2 bases at J, with 18 bases between. Germline V gives CDR1 SEHNR, CDR2 FQNEAQ (reference sequence). Here the CDR3 DNA reads TGTGCCAGCAGCGCCCCAAGGACGGACAGCAACTATGGCTACACCTTC. It is translated as CASSAPRTDSNYGYTF.

J is TRBJ1-4 and V is TRBV19; weak D call: TRBD1 (5 bases). CDR3 length: 13 amino acids. Germline CDR1 and CDR2: LNHDA and SQIVND (reference sequence). Deletions cut 11 bases from V and 3 bases from J, with 13 bases between. The CDR3 loop reads CAVRGYPNEKLFF. CDR3 in DNA: TGTGCCGTTCGGGGGTACCCTAATGAAAAACTGTTTTTT.

CDR3 bases: TGCAGCGTTGAAGGGAGGAGCAGGGGGCTTGATGAGCAGTTCTTC. Translated: CSVEGRSRGLDEQFF. This chain joins TRBV29-1 and TRBJ2-1, with 8 bases fitting TRBD1. Trimming at V came to 1 base and at J to 8 bases, leaving 10 bases not matched to a gene. The CDR3 has 15 residues. Germline assignment: CDR1 SQVTM and CDR2 ANQGSEA.

The chain recombines TRBV6-5 with TRBJ1-2; 7 nucleotides match TRBD1. Germline V gene lookup returns CDR1 MNHEY and CDR2 SVGAGI. J gave up 8 bases and V 6 bases, and 6 bases lay outside the gene matches. This CDR3 is built from 12 residues. CDR3 nucleotide sequence: TGTGCCAGCAGCCGGGGACAGAAGGGCTACACCTTC. It codes for CASSRGQKGYTF.

The rearrangement links TRBV5-1 to TRBJ1-2; the D gene is possibly TRBD1 (5 bases). With 0 bases removed from V and 7 bases from J, the gap between germline ends came to 13 bases. The CDR3 runs to 14 residues. CDR1 is SGHRS, CDR2 YFSETQ, per germline. The CDR3: CASSLEEGMSGYTF. Here the CDR3 DNA reads TGCGCCAGCAGCTTGGAGGAGGGGATGAGTGGCTACACCTTC.

This chain links TRBV7-6 with TRBJ1-1, with 10 bases lining up with TRBD1. The CDR3 spans 14 residues. Germline lookup yields CDR1 SGHVS and CDR2 FNYEAQ. V was clipped by 4 bases and J by 3 bases; unmatched bases: 2. The CDR3 is CASSYGTGDTEAFF. The CDR3 nucleotides are TGTGCCAGCAGCTATGGGACAGGGGACACTGAAGCTTTCTTT.

The chain employs TRBV27 and TRBJ2-3; 9 bases line up with TRBD2. This CDR3 contains 16 residues. The trim removed 6 bases at V and 2 bases at J, leaving 9 bases unmatched. In germline, CDR1 is MNHEY, CDR2 SMNVEV (reference sequence). The CDR3 reads CASSLAGRGNTDTQYF. The CDR3 DNA is TGTGCCAGCAGCCTAGCGGGACGTGGAAACACAGATACGCAGTATTTT.

The chain couples TRBV27 to TRBJ2-1, with 10 bases fitting TRBD2. The length of the CDR3 is 16 residues. Germline CDR1 and CDR2: MNHEY and SMNVEV (reference sequence). With V trimmed by 1 base and J by 8 bases, 8 bases remained unmatched. The CDR3 reads CASSLWASGGRDEQFF. In DNA, the CDR3 is TGTGCCAGCAGTTTATGGGCTAGCGGGGGTAGAGATGAGCAGTTCTTC.

The chain links TRBV25-1 to TRBJ1-1; 10 nucleotides agree with TRBD1. From germline, CDR1 is MGHDK and CDR2 SYGVNS. The CDR3 spans 14 residues. With 5 bases clipped from V and 6 bases from J, the junction kept 6 bases outside the gene matches. The CDR3 nucleotides read TGTGCCAGCAGTTGGGACAGGGGACTGTCTGAAGCTTTCTTT. It is translated as CASSWDRGLSEAFF.

As to this clone: The sample holds other DNA sequences that translate to the same CDR3. The rearrangement links TRBV5-1 to TRBJ2-1; 9 nucleotides align to TRBD2. The CDR3 consists of 14 residues. CDR1 and CDR2 from the germline V gene are SGHRS and YFSETQ. The trim removed 2 bases at V and 4 bases at J, leaving 1 base unmatched. The CDR3 loop is CASSLTSGYNEQFF. CDR3 DNA sequence: TGCGCCAGCAGCTTAACTAGCGGGTACAATGAGCAGTTCTTC.

CDR3 residues: CASSLNGETEAFF. CDR3 bases: TGCGCCAGCAGCTTGAATGGGGAGACTGAAGCTTTCTTT. This sequence joins TRBV5-1 and TRBJ1-1, with D unresolved. The germline V gene encodes CDR1 SGHRS and CDR2 YFSETQ. Trimming removed 1 base at V and 5 bases at J, with 9 bases between. This CDR3 is 13 amino acids long.

The chain is built from TRBV6-5 and TRBJ1-1, with TRBD1 as a possible D gene (5 bases). This CDR3 is built from 14 residues. The germline V gene has CDR1 MNHEY and CDR2 SVGAGI. The V and J ends lost 0 bases and 1 base respectively, with 6 bases between them. DNA for the CDR3: TGTGCCAGCAGTTACTCAGGGGCGAACACTGAAGCTTTCTTT. This codes for CASSYSGANTEAFF.

The chain is built from TRBV18 and TRBJ2-1; the D is unclear. The CDR3 is 13 residues long. Trimming shortened V by 5 bases and J by 5 bases, and 10 bases separated the two germline ends. The germline gives CDR1 KGHSH, CDR2 LQKENI. CDR3 sequence (DNA): TGTGCCAGCTCAATAGGCGGAAACAATGAGCAGTTCTTC. It specifies CASSIGGNNEQFF.

The CDR3 spells CASSSTGTGFLDEQFF. CDR3 nucleotide sequence: TGCGCCAGCAGCTCGACCGGGACAGGGTTCTTAGATGAGCAGTTCTTC. The chain recombines TRBV5-1 with TRBJ2-1; the match to TRBD1 covers 9 bases. Germline loops: CDR1 SGHRS, CDR2 YFSETQ. This CDR3 is 16 amino acids long. V was pared by 3 bases and J by 8 bases, with 12 bases of the junction left unmatched.

The gene calls are TRBV6-1 and TRBJ2-1, with 10 bases lining up with TRBD2. Germline-derived CDR1 and CDR2 are MNHNS and SASEGT. J was trimmed by 3 bases and V by 2 bases; bases with no gene match: 1. The CDR3 has 15 residues. This CDR3 reads CASSELAGDYNEQFF. As DNA, the CDR3 is TGTGCCAGCAGTGAACTAGCGGGAGACTACAATGAGCAGTTCTTC.

This chain connects TRBV19 to TRBJ2-7; 9 bases map to TRBD2. The germline gives CDR1 LNHDA, CDR2 SQIVND (reference sequence). The CDR3 extends over 14 amino acids. V was clipped by 6 bases and J by 3 bases; unmatched bases: 6. The DNA for the CDR3 is TGTGCCAGTAGGACGGCTAGCGGGAACTACGAGCAGTACTTC. It is translated as CASRTASGNYEQYF. Supplemented by reference TRBV19 and TRBJ2-7, the full variable domain reads DGGITQSPKYLFRKEGQNVTLSCEQNLNHDAMYWYRQDPGQGLRLIYYSQIVNDFQKGDIAEGYSVSREKKESFPLTVTSAQKNPTAFYLCASRTASGNYEQYFGPGTRLTVT.

The chain is built from TRBV30 and TRBJ1-1, with a tentative D call TRBD1 (6 bases). Between the trimmed V and J ends, which lost 3 bases and 5 bases, there was a span of 13 bases. Looked up from germline, CDR1 is GTSNPN and CDR2 is SVGIG (reference sequence). The CDR3 is made up of 13 amino acids. CDR3: CAWRVTGRTEAFF. The CDR3 DNA is TGTGCCTGGAGAGTTACAGGGAGAACTGAAGCTTTCTTT.

This clone is labeled medium-sized based on frequency. Other nucleotide sequences from this sample produce the same CDR3. This chain links TRBV5-1 with TRBJ1-5; maybe TRBD1 (5 bases). CDR3 length equals 13 residues. With 4 bases removed from V and 5 bases from J, the gap between germline ends came to 10 bases. Germline CDR1 reads SGHRS; CDR2 reads YFSETQ. CDR3 in DNA: TGCGCCAGCAGCCCGGAAGGGGATCAGCCCCAGCATTTT. This encodes CASSPEGDQPQHF.

V and J are TRBV9 and TRBJ1-1; D is perhaps TRBD1 (5 bases). Trimming cost V 7 bases and J 0 bases, with 19 bases left between them. The V gene's germline CDR1 is SGDLS and CDR2 YYNGEE. The CDR3 consists of 16 residues. The CDR3, as DNA: TGTGCCAGCTCCGGAGGGGCCACTGAGATGAACACTGAAGCTTTCTTT. It translates to CASSGGATEMNTEAFF.